The clone carrying this TCR beta chain showed up many times. Antigen: not known. The data were obtained in a study of T-cell memory formation after mild COVID-19. Whole-study findings and limits: Researchers report contracting CD4+ clones mostly in CM and EM, with CD8+ clones in EMRA. From day 15 to 85, contracting clones were balanced between CD4 and CD8, whereas later expanders leaned toward CD4+. Day 37-peaking second-wave clones had unconfirmed SARS-CoV-2 specificity.

There are 13 residues in the CDR3. V lost 6 bases, J lost 8 bases, and 4 bases stayed unmatched. 5'RACE primed at constant segments yielded TCR alpha and TCR beta cDNA libraries bearing sample barcodes and UMIs. TCRdb used MiXCR to reprocess the 5' RACE reads, holding one entry per CDR3 protein. The table has about 49,000 distinct CDR3 sequences, around 7.2% seen once. The sequencing sample was made of PBMCs or a T cell subset sorted from them (not recorded which). V is TRBV12-3 or TRBV12-4 and J is TRBJ2-4, with 10 bases matching TRBD1. The TCR originated in a man aged 18 to 29 who had mild COVID-19 (a few samples of this study predate the infection). Cell type and time point are not known. CDR3 region: CASSETGGYIQYF. The CDR3 coding sequence is TGTGCCAGCAGCGAGACAGGGGGCTACATTCAGTACTTC.